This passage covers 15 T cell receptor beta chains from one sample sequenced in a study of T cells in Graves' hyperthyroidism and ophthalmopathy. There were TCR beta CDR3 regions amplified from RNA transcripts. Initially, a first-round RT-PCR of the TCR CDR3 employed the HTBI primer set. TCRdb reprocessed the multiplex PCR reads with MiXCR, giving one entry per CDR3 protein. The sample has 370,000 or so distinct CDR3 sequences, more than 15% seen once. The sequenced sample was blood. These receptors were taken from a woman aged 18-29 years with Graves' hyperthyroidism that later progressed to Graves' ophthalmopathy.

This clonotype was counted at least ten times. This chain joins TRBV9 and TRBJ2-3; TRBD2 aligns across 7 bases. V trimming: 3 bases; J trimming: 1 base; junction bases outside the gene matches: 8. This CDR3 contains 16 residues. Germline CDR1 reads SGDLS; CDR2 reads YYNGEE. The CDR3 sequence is CASSGGGSRGTDTQYF. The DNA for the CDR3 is TGTGCCAGCAGCGGGGGGGGTTCGCGGGGCACAGATACGCAGTATTTT.

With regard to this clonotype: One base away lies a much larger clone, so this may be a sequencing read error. Written as DNA, the CDR3 is TGCGCCAGAATGGTCATCTACGAGCAGTACTTC. Translating gives CARMVIYEQYF. V usage is TRBV10-1 and J usage is TRBJ2-7; D remains ambiguous. V lost 9 bases to trimming and J lost 3 bases, with 9 bases between them. The CDR3 has 11 residues. Germline CDR1 and CDR2: WNHNN and SYGVQD (reference sequence).

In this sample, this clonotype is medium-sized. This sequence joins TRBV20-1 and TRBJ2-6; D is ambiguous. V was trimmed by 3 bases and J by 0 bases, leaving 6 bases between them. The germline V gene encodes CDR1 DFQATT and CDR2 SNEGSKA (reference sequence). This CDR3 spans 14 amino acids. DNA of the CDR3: TGCAGTGCTAGGACCATCTCTGGGGCCAACGTCCTGACTTTC. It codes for CSARTISGANVLTF.

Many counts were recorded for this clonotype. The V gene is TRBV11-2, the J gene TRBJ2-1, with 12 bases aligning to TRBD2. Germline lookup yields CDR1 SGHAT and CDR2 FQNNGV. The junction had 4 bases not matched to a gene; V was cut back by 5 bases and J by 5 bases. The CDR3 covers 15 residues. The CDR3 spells CASSATSGSNNEQFF. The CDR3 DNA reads TGTGCCAGCAGCGCGACTAGCGGGAGTAACAATGAGCAGTTCTTC.

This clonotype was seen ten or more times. CDR3 region: CASSYGPGGGPGQNMNTEAFF. DNA for the CDR3: TGTGCCAGCAGTTATGGGCCCGGCGGGGGTCCGGGACAGAATATGAACACTGAAGCTTTCTTT. V is TRBV27 and J is TRBJ1-1, with 7 bases that match TRBD1. CDR3 length equals 21 residues. Germline V gene data show CDR1 as MNHEY and CDR2 as SMNVEV (reference sequence). Trimming at V came to 4 bases and at J to 0 bases, leaving 23 bases not matched to a gene.

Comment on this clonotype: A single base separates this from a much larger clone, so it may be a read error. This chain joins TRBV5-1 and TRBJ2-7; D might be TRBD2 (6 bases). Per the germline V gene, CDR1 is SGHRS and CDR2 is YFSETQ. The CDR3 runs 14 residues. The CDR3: CVSSLGLKTYEQYF. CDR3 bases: TGCGTCAGCAGCTTGGGACTCAAAACCTACGAGCAGTACTTC.

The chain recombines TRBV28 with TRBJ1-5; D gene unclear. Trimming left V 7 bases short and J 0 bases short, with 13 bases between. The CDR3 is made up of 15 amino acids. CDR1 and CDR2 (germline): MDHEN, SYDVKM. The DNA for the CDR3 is TGTGCCAGCACCCTGGGGAGTTATAGCAATCAGCCCCAGCATTTT. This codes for CASTLGSYSNQPQHF.

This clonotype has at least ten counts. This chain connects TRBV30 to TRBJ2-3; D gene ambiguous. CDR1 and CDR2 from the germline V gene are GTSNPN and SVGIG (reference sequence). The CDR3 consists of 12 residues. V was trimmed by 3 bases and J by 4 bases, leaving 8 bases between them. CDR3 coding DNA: TGTGCCTGGAGCGGCGGCCCAGATACGCAGTATTTT. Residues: CAWSGGPDTQYF.

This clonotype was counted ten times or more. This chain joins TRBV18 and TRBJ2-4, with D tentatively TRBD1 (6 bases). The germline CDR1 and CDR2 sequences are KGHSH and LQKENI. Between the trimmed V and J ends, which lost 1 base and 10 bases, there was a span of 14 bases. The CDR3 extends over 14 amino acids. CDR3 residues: CASSPLDSQPIQYF. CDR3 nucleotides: TGTGCCAGCTCACCACTGGACAGCCAACCGATTCAGTACTTC.

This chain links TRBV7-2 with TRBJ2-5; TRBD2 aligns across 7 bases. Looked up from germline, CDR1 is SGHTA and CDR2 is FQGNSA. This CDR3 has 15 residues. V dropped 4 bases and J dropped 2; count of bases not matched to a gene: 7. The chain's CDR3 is CASSSLSGRQETQYF. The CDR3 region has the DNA TGTGCCAGCAGCTCCCTTAGCGGGCGGCAAGAGACCCAGTACTTC. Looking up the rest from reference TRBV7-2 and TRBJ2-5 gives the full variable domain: GAGVSQSPSNKVTEKGKDVELRCDPISGHTALYWYRQSLGQGLEFLIYFQGNSAPDKSGLPSDRFSAERTGGSVSTLTIQRTQQEDSAVYLCASSSLSGRQETQYFGPGTRLLVL.

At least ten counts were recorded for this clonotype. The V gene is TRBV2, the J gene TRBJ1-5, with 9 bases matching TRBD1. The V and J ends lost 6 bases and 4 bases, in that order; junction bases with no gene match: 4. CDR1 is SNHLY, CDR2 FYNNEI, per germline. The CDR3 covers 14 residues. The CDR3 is CASRGTGPNQPQHF. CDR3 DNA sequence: TGTGCCAGCAGGGGGACAGGGCCTAATCAGCCCCAGCATTTT.

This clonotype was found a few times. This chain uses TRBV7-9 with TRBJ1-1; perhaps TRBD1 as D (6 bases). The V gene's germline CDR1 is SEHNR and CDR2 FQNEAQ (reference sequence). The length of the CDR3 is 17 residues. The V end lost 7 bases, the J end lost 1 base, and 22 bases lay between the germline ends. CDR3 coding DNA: TGTGCCAGCACCCGAGGGGGGGAGGAAGGGACGAACACTGAAGCTTTCTTT. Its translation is CASTRGGEEGTNTEAFF. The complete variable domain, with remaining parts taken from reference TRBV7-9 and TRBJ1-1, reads DTGVSQNPRHKITKRGQNVTFRCDPISEHNRLYWYRQTLGQGPEFLTYFQNEAQLEKSRLLSDRFSAERPKGSFSTLEIQRTEQGDSAMYLCASTRGGEEGTNTEAFFGQGTRLTVV.

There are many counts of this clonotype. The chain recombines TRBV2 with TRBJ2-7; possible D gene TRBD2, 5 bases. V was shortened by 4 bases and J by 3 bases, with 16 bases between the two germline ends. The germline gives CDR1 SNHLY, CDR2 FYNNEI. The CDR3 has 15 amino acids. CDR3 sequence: CASSADPGKIYEQYF. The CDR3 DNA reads TGTGCCAGCAGTGCTGATCCCGGGAAGATCTACGAGCAGTACTTC.

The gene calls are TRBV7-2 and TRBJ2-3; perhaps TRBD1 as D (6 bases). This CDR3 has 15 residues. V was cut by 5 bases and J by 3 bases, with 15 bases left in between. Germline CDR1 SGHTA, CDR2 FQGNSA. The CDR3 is CASSQKQGWTDTQYF. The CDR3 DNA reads TGTGCCAGCAGCCAAAAACAGGGTTGGACAGATACGCAGTATTTT.

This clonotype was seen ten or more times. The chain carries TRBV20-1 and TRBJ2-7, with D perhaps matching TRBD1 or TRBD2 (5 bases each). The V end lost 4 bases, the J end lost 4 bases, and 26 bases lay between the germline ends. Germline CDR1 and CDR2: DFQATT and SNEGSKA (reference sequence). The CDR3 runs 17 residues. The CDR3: CSATNQGLGVIEYEQYF. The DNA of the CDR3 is TGCAGTGCTACCAACCAGGGCCTGGGAGTTATAGAATACGAGCAGTACTTC.